This is a list of T cell receptor beta chains from one sample in a study of cytomegalovirus exposure and HLA in healthy donors. Only in-frame clones appear in the TCRdb table, and some are missing; sequencing was by immunoSEQ multiplex PCR. The sample consists of about 150,000 clones, about 68% of them appearing once. The sample taken for sequencing was PBMCs. The receptors stem from a man aged 18 to 29 in good health and CMV-seronegative. Both conserved end residues are part of each CDR3. Each record gives: J gene, D gene, clone size, V gene, CDR3 DNA, CDR3 protein. A D gene is named only where the DNA matches it firmly. Clone size, where shown, is once, few, many, or a class for clones that have expanded.

TRBJ2-5 TRBD2 NA TRBV6-5 TGTGCCAGCAGAAGACTAGCGGGAGGTCGGGAGACCCAGTACTTC CASRRLAGGRETQYF
TRBJ2-7 NA once TRBV12-2 TGTGCAAGCCCCCCGTTAAATAGCGACCACGAGCAGTACTTC CASPPLNSDHEQYF
TRBJ2-3 TRBD1 NA TRBV4-3 TGCGCCAGCAGCCCCTCCGGACAGGGATATACTGGAGATACGCAGTATTTT CASSPSGQGYTGDTQYF
TRBJ2-5 NA NA TRBV5-4 TGTGCCAGCAGCTTATGGAGTAGCGCGAAGACCCAGTACTTC CASSLWSSAKTQYF
TRBJ2-7 TRBD2 few TRBV27 TGTGCCAGCAGTTTATCCCCTGGGCGGGAGGGTTACGAGCAGTACTTC CASSLSPGREGYEQYF
TRBJ2-2 NA NA TRBV6-5 TGTGCCAGCAGCCAGGGGAACACCGGGGAGCTGTTTTTT CASSQGNTGELFF
TRBJ2-3 NA NA TRBV13 TGTGCCAGCAGCCTCCGGGCAGATACGCAGTATTTT CASSLRADTQYF
TRBJ1-5 NA NA TRBV18 TGTGCCAGCTCAGAAGGCGACAGGCTCAAACCCCAGCATTTT CASSEGDRLKPQHF
TRBJ2-7 TRBD2 NA TRBV5-4 TGTGCCAGCAGCCGGGGGGACGGGAGGGATTACGAGCAGTACTTC CASSRGDGRDYEQYF
TRBJ2-7 NA NA TRBV5-1 TGCGCCAGCAGCTTGGAGTTGGGCGGGATAGCGAGATTATACTACGAGCAGTACTTC CASSLELGGIARLYYEQYF
TRBJ1-2 TRBD1 NA TRBV27 TGTGCCAGCAGTTTGCTATCAGGGGGCAATGGCTACACCTTC CASSLLSGGNGYTF